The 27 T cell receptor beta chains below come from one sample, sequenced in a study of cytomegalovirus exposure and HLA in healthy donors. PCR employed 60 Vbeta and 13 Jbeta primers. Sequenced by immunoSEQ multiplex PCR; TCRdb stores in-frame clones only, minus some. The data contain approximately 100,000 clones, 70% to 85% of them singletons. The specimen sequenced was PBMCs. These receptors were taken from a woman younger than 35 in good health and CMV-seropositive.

DNA for the CDR3: TGTGCCAGCAGTGATAGCGGAGGCTCCTACAATGAGCAGTTCTTC. Encoded protein: CASSDSGGSYNEQFF. The rearrangement uses TRBV25-1 and TRBJ2-1; a weak D match, TRBD2 (6 bases). V lost 3 bases and J 0 bases, leaving 9 bases between the germline ends. The CDR3 length is 15 residues. The germline gives CDR1 MGHDK, CDR2 SYGVNS.

CDR3 loop: CASKGASTPQYF. DNA for the CDR3: TGTGCCAGCAAGGGGGCCTCTACGCCCCAGTACTTC. The chain carries TRBV25-1 and TRBJ2-5; 7 nucleotides align to TRBD1. Per the germline V gene, CDR1 is MGHDK and CDR2 is SYGVNS. The V and J ends lost 7 bases and 9 bases, in that order; junction bases with no gene match: 8. This CDR3 is 12 amino acids long.

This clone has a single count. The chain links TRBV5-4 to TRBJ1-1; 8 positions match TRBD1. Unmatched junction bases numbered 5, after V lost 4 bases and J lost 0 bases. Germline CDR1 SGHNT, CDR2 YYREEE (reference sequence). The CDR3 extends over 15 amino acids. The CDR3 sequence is CASSRDRFLNTEAFF. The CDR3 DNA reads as TGTGCCAGCAGCAGGGACAGGTTCCTGAACACTGAAGCTTTCTTT.

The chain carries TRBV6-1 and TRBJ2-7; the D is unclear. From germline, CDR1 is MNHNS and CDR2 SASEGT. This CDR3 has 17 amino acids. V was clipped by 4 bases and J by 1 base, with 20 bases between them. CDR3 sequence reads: CASSGRRRIERSYEQYF. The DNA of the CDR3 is TGTGCCAGCAGTGGAAGGAGAAGGATAGAACGTTCCTACGAGCAGTACTTC.

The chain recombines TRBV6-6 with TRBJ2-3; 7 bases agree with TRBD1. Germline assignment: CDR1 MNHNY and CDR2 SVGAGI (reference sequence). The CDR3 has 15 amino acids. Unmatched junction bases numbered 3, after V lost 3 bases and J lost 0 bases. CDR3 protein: CASSYATGSTDTQYF. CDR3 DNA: TGTGCCAGCAGTTATGCGACAGGGAGCACAGATACGCAGTATTTT.

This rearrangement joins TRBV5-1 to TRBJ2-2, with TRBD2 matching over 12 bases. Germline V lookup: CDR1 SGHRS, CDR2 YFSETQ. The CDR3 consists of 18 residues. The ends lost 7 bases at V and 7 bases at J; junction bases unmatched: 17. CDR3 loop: CASGDGLAGPRVGGELFF. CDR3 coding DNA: TGCGCCAGCGGCGACGGACTAGCGGGACCTAGAGTAGGCGGGGAGCTGTTTTTT.

CDR3 bases: TGTGCCAGTAGAACCGGGACAGGGGACGCCGGGGAGCTGTTTTTT. Protein product: CASRTGTGDAGELFF. This rearrangement joins TRBV19 to TRBJ2-2; 10 bases match TRBD1. The germline CDR1 and CDR2 sequences are LNHDA and SQIVND (reference sequence). This CDR3 spans 15 amino acids. The trim removed 6 bases at V and 6 bases at J, leaving 7 bases unmatched.

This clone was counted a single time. The CDR3: CASSSPMKFRSDPRDTQYF. The CDR3 DNA sequence: TGTGCCAGCAGCTCCCCAATGAAGTTTCGAAGCGACCCTCGGGATACGCAGTATTTT. The chain recombines TRBV11-2 with TRBJ2-3, with D uncertain. The CDR3 length is 19 residues. CDR1 and CDR2 from the germline V gene are SGHAT and FQNNGV. The ends were cut back, 4 bases at V and 6 bases at J, with 29 bases in the middle.

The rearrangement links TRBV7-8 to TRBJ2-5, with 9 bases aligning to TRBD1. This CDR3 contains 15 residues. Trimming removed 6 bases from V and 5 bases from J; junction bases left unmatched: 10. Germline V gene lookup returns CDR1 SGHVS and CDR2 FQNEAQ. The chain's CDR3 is CASRRGQGQGETQYF. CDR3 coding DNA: TGTGCCAGCAGGCGGGGACAAGGACAGGGGGAGACCCAGTACTTC.

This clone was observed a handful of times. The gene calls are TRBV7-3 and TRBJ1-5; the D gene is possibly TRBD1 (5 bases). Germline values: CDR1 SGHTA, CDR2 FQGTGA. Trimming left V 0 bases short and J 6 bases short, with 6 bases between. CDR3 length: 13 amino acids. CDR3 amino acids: CASSLTGGQPQHF. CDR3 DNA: TGTGCCAGCAGCTTAACGGGGGGTCAGCCCCAGCATTTT.

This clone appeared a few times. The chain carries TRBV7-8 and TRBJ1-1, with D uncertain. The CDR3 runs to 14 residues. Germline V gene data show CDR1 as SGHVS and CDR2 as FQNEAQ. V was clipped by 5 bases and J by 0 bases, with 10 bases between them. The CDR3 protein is CASSDQALNTEAFF. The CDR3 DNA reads TGTGCCAGCAGCGATCAAGCCTTGAACACTGAAGCTTTCTTT.

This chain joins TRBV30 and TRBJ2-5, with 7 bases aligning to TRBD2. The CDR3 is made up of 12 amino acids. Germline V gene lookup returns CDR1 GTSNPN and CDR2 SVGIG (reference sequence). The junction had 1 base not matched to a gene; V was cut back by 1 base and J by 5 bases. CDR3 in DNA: TGTGCCTGGAGTGCCGGGGGGGAGACCCAGTACTTC. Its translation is CAWSAGGETQYF. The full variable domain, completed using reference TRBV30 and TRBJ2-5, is SQTIHQWPATLVQPVGSPLSLECTVEGTSNPNLYWYRQAAGRGLQLLFYSVGIGQISSEVPQNLSASRPQDRQFILSSKKLLLSDSGFYLCAWSAGGETQYFGPGTRLLVL.

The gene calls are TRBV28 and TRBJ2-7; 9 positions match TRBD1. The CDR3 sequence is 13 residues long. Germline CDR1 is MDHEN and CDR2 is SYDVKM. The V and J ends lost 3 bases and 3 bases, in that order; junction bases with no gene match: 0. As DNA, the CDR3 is TGTGCCAGCAGTTTGGACAGGGGCTACGAGCAGTACTTC. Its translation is CASSLDRGYEQYF.

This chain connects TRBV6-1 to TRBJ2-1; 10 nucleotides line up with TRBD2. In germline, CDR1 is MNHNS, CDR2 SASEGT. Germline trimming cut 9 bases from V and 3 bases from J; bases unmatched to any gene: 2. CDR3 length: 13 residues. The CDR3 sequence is CASQRGGYNEQFF. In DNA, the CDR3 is TGTGCCAGTCAGCGGGGGGGCTACAATGAGCAGTTCTTC.

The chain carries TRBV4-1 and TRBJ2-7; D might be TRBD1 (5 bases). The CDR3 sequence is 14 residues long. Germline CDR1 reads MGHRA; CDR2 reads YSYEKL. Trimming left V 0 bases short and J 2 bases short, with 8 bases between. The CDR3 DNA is TGCGCCAGCAGCCAAGAAGCAGGGACCTACGAGCAGTACTTC. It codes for CASSQEAGTYEQYF.

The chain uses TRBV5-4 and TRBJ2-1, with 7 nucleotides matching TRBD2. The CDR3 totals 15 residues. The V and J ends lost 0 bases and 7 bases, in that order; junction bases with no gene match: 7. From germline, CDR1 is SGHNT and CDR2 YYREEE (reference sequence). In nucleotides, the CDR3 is TGTGCCAGCAGCTTGGTAACGCGGGGGTGGAATGAGCAGTTCTTC. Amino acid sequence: CASSLVTRGWNEQFF.

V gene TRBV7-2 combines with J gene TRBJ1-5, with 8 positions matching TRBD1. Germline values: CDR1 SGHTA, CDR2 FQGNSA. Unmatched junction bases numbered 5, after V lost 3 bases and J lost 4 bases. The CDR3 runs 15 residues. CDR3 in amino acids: CASSFGDRTNQPQHF. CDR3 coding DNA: TGTGCCAGCAGCTTTGGGGACAGGACTAATCAGCCCCAGCATTTT.

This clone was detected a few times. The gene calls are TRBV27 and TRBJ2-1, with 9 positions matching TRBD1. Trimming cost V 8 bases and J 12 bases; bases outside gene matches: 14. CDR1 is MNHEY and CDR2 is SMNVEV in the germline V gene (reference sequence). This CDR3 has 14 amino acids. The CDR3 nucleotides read TGTGCCAGCCCCCGGTCCCGGGACAGGGAACGGCAGTTCTTC. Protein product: CASPRSRDRERQFF.

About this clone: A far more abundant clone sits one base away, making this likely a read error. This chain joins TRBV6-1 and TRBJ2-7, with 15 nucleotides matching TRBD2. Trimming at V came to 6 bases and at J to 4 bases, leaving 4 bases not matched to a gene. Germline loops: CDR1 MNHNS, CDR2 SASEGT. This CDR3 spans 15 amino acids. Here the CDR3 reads CASSTGLAGGYEQYF. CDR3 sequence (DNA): TGTGCCAGCAGCACCGGACTAGCGGGAGGGTACGAGCAGTACTTC.

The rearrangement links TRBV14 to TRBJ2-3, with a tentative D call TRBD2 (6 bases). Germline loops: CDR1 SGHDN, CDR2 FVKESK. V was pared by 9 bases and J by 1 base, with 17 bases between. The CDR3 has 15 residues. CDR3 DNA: TGTGCCAGTGCTAGCGCCCCAACCCGCACAGATACGCAGTATTTT. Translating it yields CASASAPTRTDTQYF.

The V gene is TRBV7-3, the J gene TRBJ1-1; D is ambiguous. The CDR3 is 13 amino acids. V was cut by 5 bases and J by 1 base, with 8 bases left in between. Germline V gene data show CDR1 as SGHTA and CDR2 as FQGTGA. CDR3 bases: TGTGCCAGCAGCCCAACTACGAACACTGAAGCTTTCTTT. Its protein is CASSPTTNTEAFF. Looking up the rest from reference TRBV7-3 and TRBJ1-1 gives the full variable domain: GAGVSQTPSNKVTEKGKYVELRCDPISGHTALYWYRQSLGQGPEFLIYFQGTGAADDSGLPNDRFFAVRPEGSVSTLKIQRTERGDSAVYLCASSPTTNTEAFFGQGTRLTVV.

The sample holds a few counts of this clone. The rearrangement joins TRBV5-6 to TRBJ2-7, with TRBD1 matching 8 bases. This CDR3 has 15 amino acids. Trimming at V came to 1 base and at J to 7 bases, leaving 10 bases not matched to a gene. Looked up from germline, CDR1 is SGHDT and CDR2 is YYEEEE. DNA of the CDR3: TGTGCCAGCAGCTTGTTGAGCCAGGGGGCGCGGGAGCAGTACTTC. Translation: CASSLLSQGAREQYF.

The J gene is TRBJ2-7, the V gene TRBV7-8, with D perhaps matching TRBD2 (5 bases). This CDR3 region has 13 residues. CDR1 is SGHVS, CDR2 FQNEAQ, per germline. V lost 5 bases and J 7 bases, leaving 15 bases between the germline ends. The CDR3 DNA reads TGTGCCAGCAGCAACACGGGGATACAAGAGCAGTACTTC. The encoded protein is CASSNTGIQEQYF.

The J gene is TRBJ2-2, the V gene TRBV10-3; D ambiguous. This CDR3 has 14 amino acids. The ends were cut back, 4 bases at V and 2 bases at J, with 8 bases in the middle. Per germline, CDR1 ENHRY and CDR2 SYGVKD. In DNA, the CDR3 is TGTGCCATCAGTGGGGCCCTCAACACCGGGGAGCTGTTTTTT. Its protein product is CAISGALNTGELFF.

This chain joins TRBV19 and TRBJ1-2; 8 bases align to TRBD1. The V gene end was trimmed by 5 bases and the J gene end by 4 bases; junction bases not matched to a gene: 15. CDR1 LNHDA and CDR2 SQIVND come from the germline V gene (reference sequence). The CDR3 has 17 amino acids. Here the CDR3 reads CASSRGQGGSASYGYTF. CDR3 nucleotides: TGTGCCAGTAGTCGCGGACAGGGAGGGTCCGCGTCCTATGGCTACACCTTC.

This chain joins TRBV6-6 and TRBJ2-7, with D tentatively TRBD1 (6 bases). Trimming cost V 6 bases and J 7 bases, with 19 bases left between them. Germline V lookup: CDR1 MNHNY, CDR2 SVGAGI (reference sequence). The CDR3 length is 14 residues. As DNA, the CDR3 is TGTGCCAGCAGGCCGACCTGGGACACGGGGGAGCAGTACTTC. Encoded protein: CASRPTWDTGEQYF.

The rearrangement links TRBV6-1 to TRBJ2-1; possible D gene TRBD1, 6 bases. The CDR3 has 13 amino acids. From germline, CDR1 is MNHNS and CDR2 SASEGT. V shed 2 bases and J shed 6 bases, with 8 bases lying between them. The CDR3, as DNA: TGTGCCAGCAGTGAATACAGGGTCAATGAGCAGTTCTTC. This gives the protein CASSEYRVNEQFF.